This T cell receptor (beta chain) was identified in a study of cytomegalovirus exposure and HLA in healthy donors. At the level of the study: Some 85 million unique TCRs from HLA-typed donors were held in an early data release.

The PCR used 60 Vbeta and 13 Jbeta primers. Sequencing was performed with immunoSEQ multiplex PCR; in TCRdb, only in-frame clones are kept and a portion is missing. This sample carries roughly 100,000 clones, approximately 80% of them seen once, and the ten largest clones take 1% to 1.5%. As to this clone: The antigen remains unidentified.

Regarding the study as a whole: In a later analysis, parvovirus B19, influenza, CMV and Epstein-Barr virus appeared linked to several top co-occurrence clusters.

Per germline, CDR1 SGDLS and CDR2 YYNGEE. This CDR3 spans 15 amino acids. The V and J ends lost 0 bases and 6 bases respectively, with 10 bases between them. Healthy donors of bone marrow made up the group. The receptor's source is a man aged 25-45 years in good health and CMV-seronegative. Sequences were obtained from PBMCs. The chain links TRBV9 to TRBJ1-6; no definite D call. DNA of the CDR3: TGTGCCAGCAGCGTAGGGTCTCCCGGTAATTCACCCCTCCACTTT. This codes for CASSVGSPGNSPLHF.